This T cell receptor (beta chain) originates from a study of OX40 agonist ivuxolimab in advanced cancers. TCRdb's copy holds only in-frame clones and misses some; the assay was immunoSEQ multiplex PCR. The profile shows 98,000 or so clones, roughly 83% of them singletons. Per the germline V gene, CDR1 is KGHSH and CDR2 is LQKENI. The CDR3 has 14 amino acids. The V end was cut by 2 bases, the J end by 5 bases, with 11 bases between. V gene TRBV18 combines with J gene TRBJ2-3, with D unclear. The TCR originated in an adult with an advanced solid tumor such as melanoma, head and neck, liver or kidney cancer. This material consisted of CD4+ or CD8+ T cells sorted from blood, taken in a trial of the OX40 agonist ivuxolimab. CDR3 in amino acids: CASSPGQKLDTQYF. The CDR3 DNA reads as TGTGCCAGCTCACCAGGGCAGAAATTAGATACGCAGTATTTT.